The rows below give T cell receptor beta chains drawn from one sample of a study of T cell responses to AZD1222 COVID-19 vaccine. Libraries were prepared by immunoSEQ multiplex PCR; TCRdb keeps only in-frame clonotypes and omits some of them. Here the sample spans around 130,000 clones, roughly 93% being singletons. The sample here was peripheral blood, taken on day 0 of AZD1222 vaccination. All receptors derive from an adult in good health. Both conserved end residues are part of each CDR3. The order of the fields is J gene, V gene, clone size, D gene, CDR3 protein, CDR3 DNA. The D gene is left open where the match is weak. Clone size, where shown, is once, few, many, or a class for clones that have expanded.

>TRBJ2-1|TRBV3-1/TRBV3-2|.|.
CASSPWTIPHNEQFF
TGTGCCAGCAGCCCCTGGACTATCCCCCACAATGAGCAGTTCTTC
>TRBJ1-1|TRBV30|few|.
CAWSFVGAIEAFF
TGTGCCTGGAGTTTCGTGGGGGCTATTGAAGCTTTCTTT
>TRBJ1-1|TRBV30|.|TRBD1
CAWSRSGGNNTEAFF
TGTGCCTGGAGCCGATCAGGGGGCAATAACACTGAAGCTTTCTTT
>TRBJ2-5|TRBV4-3|.|.
CASSQDSSAQETQYF
TGCGCCAGCAGCCAAGATTCCAGCGCCCAAGAGACCCAGTACTTC
>TRBJ2-2|TRBV9|once|.
CASSVELVRTGELFF
TGTGCCAGCAGCGTAGAACTAGTTCGCACCGGGGAGCTGTTTTTT
>TRBJ1-2|TRBV30|.|.
CAWKRDTYGYTF
TGTGCCTGGAAACGGGACACCTATGGCTACACCTTC
>TRBJ2-7|TRBV28|.|TRBD2
CASIMSGTHRNEQYF
TGTGCCAGCATAATGAGCGGGACTCACCGCAACGAGCAGTACTTC
>TRBJ2-1|TRBV11-2|.|TRBD2
CASSLQPGTSRVYNEQFF
TGTGCCAGCAGCCTACAGCCTGGGACTAGCAGAGTATACAATGAGCAGTTCTTC
>TRBJ1-5|TRBV18|few|.
CASSQQGRDQPQHF
TGTGCCAGCTCACAACAGGGTCGAGATCAGCCCCAGCATTTT
>TRBJ1-5|TRBV7-3|.|.
CASSLKENQPQHF
TGTGCCAGCAGCTTAAAGGAAAATCAGCCCCAGCATTTT
>TRBJ2-7|TRBV28|.|.
CASSLSFSNEQYF
TGTGCCAGCAGTTTATCATTTTCCAACGAGCAGTACTTC
>TRBJ1-5|TRBV30|.|.
CAWNKGQGQPQHF
TGTGCCTGGAATAAGGGGCAGGGTCAGCCCCAGCATTTT
>TRBJ2-7|TRBV24-1|.|TRBD2
CATSDPKLAVDYEQYF
TGTGCCACCAGTGACCCCAAGCTAGCGGTCGACTACGAGCAGTACTTC
>TRBJ1-3|TRBV6-1|.|.
CASSEVGLENTIYF
TGTGCCAGCAGTGAAGTTGGCCTGGAAAACACCATATATTTT
>TRBJ1-4|TRBV15|.|.
CATSRDPSGGTNEKLFF
TGTGCCACCAGCAGAGACCCCTCTGGGGGAACTAATGAAAAACTGTTTTTT
>TRBJ2-7|TRBV11-3|.|TRBD2
CASSLDGLASVQYF
TGTGCCAGCAGCTTAGATGGACTAGCTTCGGTGCAGTACTTC
>TRBJ2-7|TRBV5-1|.|TRBD2
CASSLGSLGVAGERDNEQYF
TGCGCCAGCAGCTTGGGATCCCTTGGAGTAGCGGGAGAACGGGATAACGAGCAGTACTTC
>TRBJ2-1|TRBV6-5|.|TRBD2
CASSMGLAGIGQFF
TGTGCCAGCAGTATGGGACTAGCGGGGATAGGGCAGTTCTTC
>TRBJ2-1|TRBV28|.|TRBD2
CASKLAARESNEQFF
TGTGCCAGCAAGTTAGCCGCGCGGGAGTCAAATGAGCAGTTCTTC
>TRBJ2-1|TRBV7-8|.|.
CASSLALAATPYNEQFF
TGTGCCAGCAGCTTAGCGCTGGCGGCCACACCTTACAATGAGCAGTTCTTC
>TRBJ1-5|TRBV18|once|.
CASSRDTGGSNQPQHF
TGTGCCAGCTCAAGGGACACCGGGGGCTCCAATCAGCCCCAGCATTTT
>TRBJ2-1|TRBV9|.|.
CASSVDGNLYNEQFF
TGTGCCAGCAGCGTAGACGGGAACCTCTACAATGAGCAGTTCTTC
>TRBJ2-7|TRBV24-1|.|.
CATSGPTGEQYF
TGTGCCACCAGTGGCCCGACTGGCGAGCAGTACTTC
>TRBJ2-3|TRBV28|.|.
CASSLPTGYTDTQYF
TGTGCCAGCAGCTTACCGACAGGTTACACAGATACGCAGTATTTT
>TRBJ1-4|TRBV5-4|.|TRBD1
CASSSQDRDEKLFF
TGTGCCAGCAGCTCGCAGGACAGGGATGAAAAACTGTTTTTT
>TRBJ1-2|TRBV7-9|.|TRBD1
CASSYGQGNGYTF
TGTGCCAGCAGCTACGGACAGGGAAATGGCTACACCTTC
>TRBJ1-5|TRBV6-1|.|.
CASSEARRGNQPQHF
TGTGCCAGCAGTGAAGCGCGGAGGGGGAATCAGCCCCAGCATTTT
>TRBJ1-3|TRBV4-3|.|.
CASSQVVSGNTIYF
TGCGCCAGCAGCCAAGTAGTCTCTGGAAACACCATATATTTT
>TRBJ2-7|TRBV9|.|TRBD2
CASSPGTSVYEQYF
TGTGCCAGCAGCCCCGGGACTAGCGTCTACGAGCAGTACTTC
>TRBJ2-7|TRBV30|.|.
CAWSIQGYEQYF
TGTGCCTGGAGTATACAGGGTTACGAGCAGTACTTC
>TRBJ2-7|TRBV28|.|.
CASSPGTKDYEQYF
TGTGCCAGCAGCCCCGGGACAAAAGACTACGAGCAGTACTTC
>TRBJ1-2|TRBV28|.|TRBD1
CASSSYRGGLYGYTF
TGTGCCAGCAGTTCTTACAGGGGAGGCCTCTATGGCTACACCTTC
>TRBJ1-2|TRBV3-1/TRBV3-2|.|.
CASSPQGANYGYTF
TGTGCCAGCAGCCCACAGGGAGCTAACTATGGCTACACCTTC
>TRBJ2-1|TRBV7-9|.|TRBD2
CASSPGRTSGDNEQFF
TGTGCCAGCAGCCCCGGACGGACTAGCGGGGACAATGAGCAGTTCTTC
>TRBJ1-1|TRBV29-1|.|.
CSVEGIRNTEAFF
TGCAGCGTTGAGGGGATCCGGAACACTGAAGCTTTCTTT
>TRBJ1-3|TRBV5-1|.|.
CASSPGGETGNTIYF
TGCGCCAGCAGCCCGGGAGGGGAAACTGGAAACACCATATATTTT
>TRBJ2-1|TRBV7-9|.|TRBD2
CASSPQTAGVEWDEQFF
TGTGCCAGCAGCCCCCAGACAGCGGGAGTCGAGTGGGATGAGCAGTTCTTC
>TRBJ2-3|TRBV19|.|TRBD1
CASSIFGQAQDTQYF
TGTGCCAGTAGTATTTTTGGACAGGCGCAGGATACGCAGTATTTT
>TRBJ1-2|TRBV7-2|.|TRBD1
CASSLKAPGGTNYGYTF
TGTGCCAGCAGCTTAAAGGCCCCAGGGGGGACTAACTATGGCTACACCTTC
>TRBJ1-5|TRBV19|.|.
CASSINRMGHQPQHF
TGTGCCAGTAGTATTAACAGGATGGGCCATCAGCCCCAGCATTTT
>TRBJ2-5|TRBV10-3|once|.
CAISDSQVETQYF
TGTGCCATCAGTGATTCGCAGGTCGAGACCCAGTACTTC
>TRBJ1-2|TRBV6-6|once|.
CASSYGVNYGYTF
TGTGCCAGCAGTTACGGGGTTAACTATGGCTACACCTTC